Here is one TCR beta chain with its context. The source of the sample is a study of blood T cell repertoires in COVID-19. Participant age was roughly 18 to 100 years, and participants resided in fewer than 30 US areas. Two negative PCRs, clearance, or symptom resolution had been documented for recovered Cohort 3 donors. V lost 5 bases to trimming and J lost 0 bases, with 12 bases between them. Germline CDR1 SEHNR, CDR2 FQNEAQ (reference sequence). This CDR3 has 15 residues. Profiling relied on immunoSEQ multiplex PCR, and the TCRdb table lists in-frame clones only, not all of them. The sample yields 300,000 or so clones, 90% seen once.

The TCR originated in a man aged 55 to 70 who had recovered from COVID-19. V usage is TRBV7-9 and J usage is TRBJ2-3; weak D call: TRBD2 (6 bases). Source material: PBMCs or T cells enriched from blood (not recorded which). The CDR3 sequence is CASSPTSTSTDTQYF. In DNA form, the CDR3 reads TGTGCCAGCAGCCCCACTAGCACGAGCACAGATACGCAGTATTTT.